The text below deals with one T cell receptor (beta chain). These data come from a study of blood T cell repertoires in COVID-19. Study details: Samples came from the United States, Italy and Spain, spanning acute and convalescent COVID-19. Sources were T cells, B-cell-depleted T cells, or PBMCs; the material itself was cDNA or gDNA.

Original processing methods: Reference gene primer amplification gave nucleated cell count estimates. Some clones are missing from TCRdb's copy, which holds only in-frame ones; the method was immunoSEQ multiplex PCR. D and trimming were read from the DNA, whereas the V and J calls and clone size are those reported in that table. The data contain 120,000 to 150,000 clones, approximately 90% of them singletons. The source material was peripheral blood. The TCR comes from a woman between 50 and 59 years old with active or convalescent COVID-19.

The CDR3 is CASSPSPVNTEAFF. The CDR3 DNA reads as TGTGCCAGCTCACCTTCGCCAGTAAACACTGAAGCTTTCTTT. The chain couples TRBV18 to TRBJ1-1; the D is unclear. V was clipped by 3 bases and J by 2 bases, with 10 bases between them. Germline CDR1 is KGHSH and CDR2 is LQKENI. The CDR3 is made up of 14 amino acids.